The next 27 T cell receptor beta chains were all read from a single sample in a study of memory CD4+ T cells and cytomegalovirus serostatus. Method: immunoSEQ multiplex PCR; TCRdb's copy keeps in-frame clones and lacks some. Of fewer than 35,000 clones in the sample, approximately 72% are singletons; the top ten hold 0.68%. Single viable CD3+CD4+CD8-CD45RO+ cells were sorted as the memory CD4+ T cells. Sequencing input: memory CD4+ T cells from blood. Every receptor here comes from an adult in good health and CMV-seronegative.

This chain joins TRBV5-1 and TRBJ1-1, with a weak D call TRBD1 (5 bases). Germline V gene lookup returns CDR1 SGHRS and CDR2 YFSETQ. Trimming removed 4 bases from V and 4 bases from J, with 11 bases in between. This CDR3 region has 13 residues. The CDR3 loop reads CASSMGTITEAFF. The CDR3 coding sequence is TGCGCCAGCAGCATGGGGACGATCACTGAAGCTTTCTTT.

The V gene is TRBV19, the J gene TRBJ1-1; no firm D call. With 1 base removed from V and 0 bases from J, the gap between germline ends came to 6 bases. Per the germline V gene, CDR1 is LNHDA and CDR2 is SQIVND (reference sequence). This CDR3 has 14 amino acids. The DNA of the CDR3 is TGTGCCAGTAGTATAGGTGCGGTGAACACTGAAGCTTTCTTT. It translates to CASSIGAVNTEAFF.

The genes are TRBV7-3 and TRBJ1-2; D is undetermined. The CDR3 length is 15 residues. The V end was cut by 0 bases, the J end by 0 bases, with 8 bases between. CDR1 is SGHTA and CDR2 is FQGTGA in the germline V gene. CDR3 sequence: CASSLTPTTNYGYTF. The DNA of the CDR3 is TGTGCCAGCAGCTTAACGCCGACAACTAACTATGGCTACACCTTC.

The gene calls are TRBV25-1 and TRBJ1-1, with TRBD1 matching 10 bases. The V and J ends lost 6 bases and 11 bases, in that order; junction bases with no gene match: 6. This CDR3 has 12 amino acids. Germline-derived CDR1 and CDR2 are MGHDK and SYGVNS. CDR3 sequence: CASSRDRGQAFF. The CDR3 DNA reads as TGTGCCAGCAGCCGGGACAGGGGACAGGCTTTCTTT.

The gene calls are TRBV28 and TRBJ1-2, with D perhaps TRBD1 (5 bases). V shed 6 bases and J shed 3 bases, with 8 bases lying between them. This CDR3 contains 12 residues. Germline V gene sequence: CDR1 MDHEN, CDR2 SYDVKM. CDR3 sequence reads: CASRQGDYGYTF. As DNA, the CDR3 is TGTGCCAGCAGGCAGGGAGACTATGGCTACACCTTC.

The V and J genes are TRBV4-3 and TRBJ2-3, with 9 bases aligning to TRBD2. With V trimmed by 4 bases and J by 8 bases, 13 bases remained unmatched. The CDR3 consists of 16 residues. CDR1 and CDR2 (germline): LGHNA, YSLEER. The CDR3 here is CASSRDGGGGLGTQYF. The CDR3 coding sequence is TGCGCCAGCAGCCGTGACGGCGGGGGGGGTTTAGGTACGCAGTATTTT.

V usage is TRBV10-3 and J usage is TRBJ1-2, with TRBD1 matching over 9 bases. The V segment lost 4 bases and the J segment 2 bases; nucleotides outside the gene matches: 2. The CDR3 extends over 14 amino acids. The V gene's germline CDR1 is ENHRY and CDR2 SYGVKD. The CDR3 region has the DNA TGTGCCATCAGTGGGGACAGGGAGAACTATGGCTACACCTTC. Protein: CAISGDRENYGYTF.

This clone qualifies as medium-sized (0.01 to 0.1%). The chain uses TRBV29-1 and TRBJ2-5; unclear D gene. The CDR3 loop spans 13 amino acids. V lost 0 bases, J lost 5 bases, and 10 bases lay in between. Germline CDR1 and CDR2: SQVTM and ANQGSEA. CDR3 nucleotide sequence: TGCAGCGTTGAAGAGGGAATTGGGGAGACCCAGTACTTC. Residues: CSVEEGIGETQYF.

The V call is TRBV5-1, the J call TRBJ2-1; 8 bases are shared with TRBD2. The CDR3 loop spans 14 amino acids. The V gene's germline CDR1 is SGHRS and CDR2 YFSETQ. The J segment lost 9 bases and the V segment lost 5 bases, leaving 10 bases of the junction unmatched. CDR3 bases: TGCGCCAGCAGAAGAGATAGCGGGGATAGTGAGCAGTTCTTC. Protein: CASRRDSGDSEQFF.

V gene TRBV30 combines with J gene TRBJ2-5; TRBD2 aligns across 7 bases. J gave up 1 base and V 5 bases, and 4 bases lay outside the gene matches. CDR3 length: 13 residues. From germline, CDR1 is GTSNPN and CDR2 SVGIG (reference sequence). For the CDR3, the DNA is TGTGCCTGGGAACTAGCGCTCCAAGAGACCCAGTACTTC. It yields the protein CAWELALQETQYF.

The CDR3 sequence: CASSYWGRSNQPQHF. CDR3 DNA: TGTGCCAGCAGTTATTGGGGGAGGAGCAATCAGCCCCAGCATTTT. This rearrangement joins TRBV6-6 to TRBJ1-5, with a possible D match to TRBD1 (5 bases). From germline, CDR1 is MNHNY and CDR2 SVGAGI (reference sequence). The CDR3 has 15 residues. The germline V and J ends were trimmed by 3 bases and 1 base, with 10 bases remaining between them.

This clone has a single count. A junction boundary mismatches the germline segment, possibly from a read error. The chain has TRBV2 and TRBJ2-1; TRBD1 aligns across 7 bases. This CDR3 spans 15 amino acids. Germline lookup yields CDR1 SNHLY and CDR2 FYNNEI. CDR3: CASSERSRFGTASLF. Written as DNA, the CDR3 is TGTGCCAGCAGTGAACGGTCCCGGTTCGGGACAGCATCCCTCTTC.

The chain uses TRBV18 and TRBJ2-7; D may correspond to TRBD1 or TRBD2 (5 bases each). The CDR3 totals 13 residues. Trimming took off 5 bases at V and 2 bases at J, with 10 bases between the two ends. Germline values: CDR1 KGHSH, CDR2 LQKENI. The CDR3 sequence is CASSTGTTYEQYF. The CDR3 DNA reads TGTGCCAGCTCAACCGGGACGACCTACGAGCAGTACTTC.

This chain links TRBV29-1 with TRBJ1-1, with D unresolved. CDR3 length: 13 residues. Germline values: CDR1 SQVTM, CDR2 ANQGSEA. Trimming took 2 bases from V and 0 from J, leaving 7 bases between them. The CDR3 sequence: CSVESVMNTEAFF. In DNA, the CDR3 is TGCAGCGTTGAAAGTGTCATGAACACTGAAGCTTTCTTT.

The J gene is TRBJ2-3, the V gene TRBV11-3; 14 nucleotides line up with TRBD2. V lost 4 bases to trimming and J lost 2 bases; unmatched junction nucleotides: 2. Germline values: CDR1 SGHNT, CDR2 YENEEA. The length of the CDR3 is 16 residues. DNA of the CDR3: TGTGCCAGCAGCTCGGGACTAGCGGGGGTCACAGATACGCAGTATTTT. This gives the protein CASSSGLAGVTDTQYF.

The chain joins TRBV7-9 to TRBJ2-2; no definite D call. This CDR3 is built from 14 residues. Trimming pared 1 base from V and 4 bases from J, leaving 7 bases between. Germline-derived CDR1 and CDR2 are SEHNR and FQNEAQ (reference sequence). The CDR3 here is CASSLGVSTGELFF. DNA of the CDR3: TGTGCCAGCAGCTTAGGTGTTAGCACCGGGGAGCTGTTTTTT.

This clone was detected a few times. CDR3 region: CASSQERGVYNEQFF. CDR3 nucleotide sequence: TGTGCCAGCAGCCAAGAACGCGGGGTCTACAATGAGCAGTTCTTC. The gene calls are TRBV14 and TRBJ2-1, with D possibly being TRBD2 (6 bases). Trimming took off 0 bases at V and 3 bases at J, with 9 bases between the two ends. Germline V gives CDR1 SGHDN, CDR2 FVKESK. The CDR3 runs 15 residues.

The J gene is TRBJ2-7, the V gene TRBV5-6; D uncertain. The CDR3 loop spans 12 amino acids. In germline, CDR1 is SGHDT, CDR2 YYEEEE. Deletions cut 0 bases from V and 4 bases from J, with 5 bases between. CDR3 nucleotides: TGTGCCAGCAGCTTGGTCTTATACGAGCAGTACTTC. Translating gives CASSLVLYEQYF.

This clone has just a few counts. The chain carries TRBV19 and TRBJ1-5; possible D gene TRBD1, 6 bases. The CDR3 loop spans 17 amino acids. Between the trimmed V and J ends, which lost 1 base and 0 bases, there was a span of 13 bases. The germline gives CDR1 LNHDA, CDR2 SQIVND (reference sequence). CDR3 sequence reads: CASSIGGQGFSNQPQHF. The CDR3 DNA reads TGTGCCAGTAGTATAGGGGGACAAGGGTTTAGCAATCAGCCCCAGCATTTT.

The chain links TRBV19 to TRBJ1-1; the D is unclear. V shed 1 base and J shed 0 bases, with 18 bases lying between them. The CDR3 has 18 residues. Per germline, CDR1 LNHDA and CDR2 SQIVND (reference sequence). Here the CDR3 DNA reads TGTGCCAGTAGTATAGGCCACCCCCGGACCGAATTGAACACTGAAGCTTTCTTT. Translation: CASSIGHPRTELNTEAFF.

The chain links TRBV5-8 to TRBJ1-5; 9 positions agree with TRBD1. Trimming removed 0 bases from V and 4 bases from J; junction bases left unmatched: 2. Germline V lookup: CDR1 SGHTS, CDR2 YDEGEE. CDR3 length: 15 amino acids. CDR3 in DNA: TGTGCCAGCAGCTTGGGGACAGGGGATAATCAGCCCCAGCATTTT. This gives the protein CASSLGTGDNQPQHF.

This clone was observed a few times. The CDR3 region has the DNA TGCGCCAGCAGCTTGTGGCCGACGAACACCGGGGAGCTGTTTTTT. Translation: CASSLWPTNTGELFF. The chain recombines TRBV5-1 with TRBJ2-2; no firm D call. CDR3 length: 15 residues. The germline V and J ends were trimmed by 1 base and 0 bases, with 7 bases remaining between them. Germline CDR1 SGHRS, CDR2 YFSETQ.

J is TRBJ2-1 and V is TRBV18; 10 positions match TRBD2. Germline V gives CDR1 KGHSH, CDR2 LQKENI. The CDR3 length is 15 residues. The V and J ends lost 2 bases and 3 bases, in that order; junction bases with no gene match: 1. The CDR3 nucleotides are TGTGCCAGCTCACCAGCTAGCGGGGGCTACAATGAGCAGTTCTTC. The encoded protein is CASSPASGGYNEQFF. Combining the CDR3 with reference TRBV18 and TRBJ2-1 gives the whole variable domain NAGVMQNPRHLVRRRGQEARLRCSPMKGHSHVYWYRQLPEEGLKFMVYLQKENIIDESGMPKERFSAEFPKEGPSILRIQQVVRGDSAAYFCASSPASGGYNEQFFGPGTRLTVL.

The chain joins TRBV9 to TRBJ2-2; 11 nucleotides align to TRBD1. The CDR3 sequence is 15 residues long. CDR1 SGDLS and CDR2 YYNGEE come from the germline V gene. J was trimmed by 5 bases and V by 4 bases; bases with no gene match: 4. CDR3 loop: CASSIGQGATGELFF. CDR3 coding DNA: TGTGCCAGCAGCATCGGACAGGGGGCAACCGGGGAGCTGTTTTTT.

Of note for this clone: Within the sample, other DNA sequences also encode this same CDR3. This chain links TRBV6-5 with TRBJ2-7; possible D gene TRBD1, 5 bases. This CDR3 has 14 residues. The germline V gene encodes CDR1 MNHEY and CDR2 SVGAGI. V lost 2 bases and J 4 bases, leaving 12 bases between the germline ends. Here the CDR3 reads CASSYGPGPYEQYF. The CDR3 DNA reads TGTGCCAGCAGTTACGGTCCAGGGCCTTACGAGCAGTACTTC.

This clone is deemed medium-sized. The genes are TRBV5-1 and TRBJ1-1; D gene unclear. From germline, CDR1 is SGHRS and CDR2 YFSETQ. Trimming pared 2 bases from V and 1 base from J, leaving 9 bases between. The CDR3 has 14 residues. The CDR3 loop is CASSLQHPNTEAFF. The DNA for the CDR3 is TGCGCCAGCAGCTTACAGCACCCGAACACTGAAGCTTTCTTT.

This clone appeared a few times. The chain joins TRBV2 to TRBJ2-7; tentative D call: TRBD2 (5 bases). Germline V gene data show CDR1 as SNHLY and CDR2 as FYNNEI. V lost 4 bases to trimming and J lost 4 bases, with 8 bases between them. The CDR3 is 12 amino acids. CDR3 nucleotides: TGTGCCAGCAGTGTTGGCGGGTACGAGCAGTACTTC. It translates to CASSVGGYEQYF.